This TCR beta chain was documented in a study of blood T cell repertoires in COVID-19. Study information: The cDNA or gDNA used as material had been derived from T cells, B-cell-depleted T cells, or PBMCs.

One Seattle source followed patients from active infection through their disease course. The germline V and J ends were trimmed by 1 base and 5 bases, with 12 bases remaining between them. Germline V gene data show CDR1 as SGHTA and CDR2 as FQGNSA. The CDR3 covers 14 residues. Authors' data handling: Nucleated cell number was recorded as an estimate derived from reference gene primer amplification. Libraries were prepared by immunoSEQ multiplex PCR; TCRdb keeps only in-frame clonotypes and omits some of them. V and J calls and clone size are those listed in that table; D and trimming were worked out from the DNA. The sample comprises approximately 200,000 clones, roughly 77% of which are singletons, and roughly 5.7% rests with the top ten.

The sample taken for sequencing was peripheral blood. This chain joins TRBV7-2 and TRBJ2-7; D unresolved. The receptor's source is a woman in her forties with COVID-19, enrolled during active disease. The CDR3 spells CASSLGGRWNEQYF. The CDR3 coding sequence is TGTGCCAGCAGCTTAGGAGGCCGGTGGAACGAGCAGTACTTC.